Each of the 21 T cell receptor beta chains below was sequenced from the same sample in a study of blood T cell repertoires in COVID-19. Sequencing was performed with immunoSEQ multiplex PCR; in TCRdb, only in-frame clones are kept and a portion is missing. The table shows tens of thousands of clones, with 84% occurring only once. Sequencing was carried out using peripheral blood. Source of these receptors: a woman between 55 and 75 years old with acute or convalescent COVID-19.

The J gene is TRBJ2-2, the V gene TRBV7-7, with a tentative D call TRBD2 (6 bases). CDR1 is SSHAT, CDR2 FNYEAQ, per germline (reference sequence). The CDR3 extends over 16 amino acids. Trimming took 2 bases from V and 6 from J, leaving 16 bases between them. The CDR3 region has the DNA TGTGCCAGCAGCTTATCAGGCGGGACTCCCTCCGGGGAGCTGTTTTTT. This translates into CASSLSGGTPSGELFF.

J is TRBJ2-7 and V is TRBV4-1; a possible D gene is TRBD1 (6 bases). The CDR3 contains 15 residues. V was cut by 4 bases and J by 5 bases, with 18 bases left in between. Germline CDR1 is MGHRA and CDR2 is YSYEKL. In DNA form, the CDR3 reads TGCGCCAGCAGCCGACTCGGGACACAAGTTGACGAGCAGTACTTC. Protein product: CASSRLGTQVDEQYF.

The chain recombines TRBV5-1 with TRBJ2-3, with 10 bases identical to TRBD2. This CDR3 has 19 amino acids. The J segment lost 1 base and the V segment lost 3 bases, leaving 14 bases of the junction unmatched. CDR1 and CDR2 from the germline V gene are SGHRS and YFSETQ. Here the CDR3 reads CASSSSGLAAGTGTDTQYF. CDR3 nucleotide sequence: TGCGCCAGCAGCTCCTCTGGACTAGCGGCAGGAACGGGCACAGATACGCAGTATTTT.

V is TRBV5-1 and J is TRBJ2-1, with D possibly being TRBD2 (5 bases). Germline lookup yields CDR1 SGHRS and CDR2 YFSETQ. Trimming cost V 4 bases and J 0 bases, with 14 bases left between them. This CDR3 region has 16 residues. The CDR3 protein is CASSKGEINSYNEQFF. The CDR3 DNA reads as TGCGCCAGCAGCAAGGGAGAAATAAACTCCTACAATGAGCAGTTCTTC.

The chain couples TRBV19 to TRBJ2-1; TRBD2 aligns across 11 bases. Germline V gene data show CDR1 as LNHDA and CDR2 as SQIVND (reference sequence). Germline trimming cut 10 bases from V and 5 bases from J; bases unmatched to any gene: 10. The CDR3 has 15 amino acids. The DNA of the CDR3 is TGTGCCACCTCTCGTAGCGGGGGGGCCCACAATGAGCAGTTCTTC. This codes for CATSRSGGAHNEQFF.

This chain uses TRBV10-3 with TRBJ2-5, with D maybe TRBD1 (5 bases). V lost 4 bases, J lost 2 bases, and 8 bases lay in between. Germline V gene data show CDR1 as ENHRY and CDR2 as SYGVKD. This CDR3 spans 13 amino acids. Here the CDR3 reads CAISGNRQETQYF. The CDR3 DNA is TGTGCCATCAGTGGAAACAGGCAAGAGACCCAGTACTTC.

The chain has TRBV12-3 or TRBV12-4 and TRBJ1-1; a possible D gene is TRBD1 (6 bases). The ends were cut back, 5 bases at V and 5 bases at J, with 12 bases in the middle. The CDR3 consists of 13 residues. The CDR3 DNA reads as TGTGCCAGCAGTCAGCGACAGGAGACTGAAGCTTTCTTT. The encoded protein is CASSQRQETEAFF.

This sequence joins TRBV5-6 and TRBJ2-3, with 7 bases aligning to TRBD1. The ends lost 4 bases at V and 4 bases at J; junction bases unmatched: 12. The germline gives CDR1 SGHDT, CDR2 YYEEEE. There are 16 residues in the CDR3. This CDR3 is CASSPTQGSRADTQYF. As DNA, the CDR3 is TGTGCCAGCAGCCCCACACAGGGGTCGAGGGCAGATACGCAGTATTTT.

The chain carries TRBV5-1 and TRBJ1-1; no definite D call. V lost 1 base, J lost 0 bases, and 4 bases lay in between. The CDR3 contains 13 residues. Germline V gives CDR1 SGHRS, CDR2 YFSETQ. In DNA form, the CDR3 reads TGCGCCAGCAGCTTGCTAATGAACACTGAAGCTTTCTTT. It encodes CASSLLMNTEAFF.

The chain recombines TRBV3-1 (or the pseudogene TRBV3-2) with TRBJ2-2, with TRBD2 as a possible D gene (7 bases). CDR3 size: 14 residues. Germline V lookup: CDR1 LGHDT, CDR2 YNNKEL (reference sequence). Trimming left V 4 bases short and J 12 bases short, with 18 bases between. Here the CDR3 reads CASSPRGAGLKLFF. In nucleotides, the CDR3 is TGTGCCAGCAGCCCCCGGGGGGCCGGATTAAAGCTGTTTTTT.

This clone was seen more than once but under ten times. The rearrangement uses TRBV6-5 and TRBJ1-1, with a weak D call TRBD1 (6 bases). The CDR3 covers 16 residues. CDR1 and CDR2 (germline): MNHEY, SVGAGI. The germline V and J ends were trimmed by 2 bases and 2 bases, with 15 bases remaining between them. CDR3: CASSYDGQLPNTEAFF. In DNA form, the CDR3 reads TGTGCCAGCAGTTACGACGGACAGCTCCCAAACACTGAAGCTTTCTTT.

The gene calls are TRBV4-2 and TRBJ2-1; 10 nucleotides agree with TRBD2. CDR3 length equals 18 residues. Germline CDR1 and CDR2: LGHNA and YNFKEQ. V gave up 4 bases and J gave up 6 bases; unmatched junction bases: 15. CDR3 sequence reads: CASSPSAQAGGPSNEQFF. The DNA for the CDR3 is TGTGCCAGCAGCCCCTCGGCCCAAGCGGGGGGGCCAAGCAATGAGCAGTTCTTC.

This clone was picked up one time. This sequence joins TRBV19 and TRBJ2-3; D is perhaps TRBD1 (7 bases). Trimming took 3 bases from V and 2 from J, leaving 12 bases between them. In germline, CDR1 is LNHDA, CDR2 SQIVND (reference sequence). The CDR3 spans 15 residues. CDR3 DNA sequence: TGTGCCAGTAGTATGTGGAGGGGGCCCACAGATACGCAGTATTTT. It encodes CASSMWRGPTDTQYF.

V is TRBV5-1 and J is TRBJ2-2, with D maybe TRBD1 (6 bases). This CDR3 has 15 residues. Between the trimmed V and J ends, which lost 4 bases and 8 bases, there was a span of 18 bases. Germline V lookup: CDR1 SGHRS, CDR2 YFSETQ. The DNA of the CDR3 is TGCGCCAGCAGCCTGGGCTTGGGGGCCCCTGGGGAGCTGTTTTTT. Residues: CASSLGLGAPGELFF.

The genes are TRBV5-1 and TRBJ2-1; 8 bases line up with TRBD1. Looked up from germline, CDR1 is SGHRS and CDR2 is YFSETQ. V shed 4 bases, J shed 6 bases, and the junction held 6 bases outside the gene matches. CDR3 length: 14 amino acids. CDR3 loop: CASSRGQGGNEQFF. The DNA of the CDR3 is TGCGCCAGCAGCCGCGGACAGGGTGGCAATGAGCAGTTCTTC.

The chain links TRBV6-6 to TRBJ2-5; 8 bases agree with TRBD2. The CDR3 totals 15 residues. Germline-derived CDR1 and CDR2 are MNHNY and SVGAGI (reference sequence). V shed 2 bases, J shed 2 bases, and the junction held 4 bases outside the gene matches. This CDR3 is CASSYPGGGQETQYF. CDR3 nucleotide sequence: TGTGCCAGCAGTTACCCCGGGGGGGGGCAAGAGACCCAGTACTTC.

V is TRBV29-1 and J is TRBJ2-3; D not certain. Per germline, CDR1 SQVTM and CDR2 ANQGSEA. V lost 6 bases to trimming and J lost 5 bases, with 9 bases between them. The CDR3 is 11 residues long. CDR3: CSVGRVDTQYF. The DNA for the CDR3 is TGCAGCGTGGGTCGGGTAGATACGCAGTATTTT.

The rearrangement uses TRBV19 and TRBJ2-1; TRBD2 might be the D (7 bases). The germline CDR1 and CDR2 sequences are LNHDA and SQIVND (reference sequence). This CDR3 contains 12 residues. The germline V and J ends were trimmed by 5 bases and 9 bases, with 11 bases remaining between them. In DNA form, the CDR3 reads TGTGCCAGTAGTCATAGGGGGGGTGAGCAGTTCTTC. Residues: CASSHRGGEQFF. Using reference TRBV19 and TRBJ2-1 for the parts outside the CDR3, the full variable domain is DGGITQSPKYLFRKEGQNVTLSCEQNLNHDAMYWYRQDPGQGLRLIYYSQIVNDFQKGDIAEGYSVSREKKESFPLTVTSAQKNPTAFYLCASSHRGGEQFFGPGTRLTVL.

This clone was counted only a few times. The V and J genes are TRBV9 and TRBJ1-1; 7 bases align to TRBD1. Germline CDR1 and CDR2: SGDLS and YYNGEE. There are 14 residues in the CDR3. V trimming: 4 bases; J trimming: 4 bases; junction bases outside the gene matches: 7. This chain's CDR3 is CASSSRTGPTEAFF. CDR3 DNA sequence: TGTGCCAGCAGCTCTCGGACAGGTCCCACTGAAGCTTTCTTT. Variable domain in full (rest from reference TRBV9 and TRBJ1-1): DSGVTQTPKHLITATGQRVTLRCSPRSGDLSVYWYQQSLDQGLQFLIQYYNGEERAKGNILERFSAQQFPDLHSELNLSSLELGDSALYFCASSSRTGPTEAFFGQGTRLTVV.

The chain uses TRBV6-6 and TRBJ2-5, with D uncertain. Germline-derived CDR1 and CDR2 are MNHNY and SVGAGI (reference sequence). The CDR3 runs to 14 residues. Trimming left V 1 base short and J 5 bases short, with 11 bases between. For the CDR3, the DNA is TGTGCCAGCAGTTACTGGGCAGGCGAGGAGACCCAGTACTTC. This sequence encodes CASSYWAGEETQYF.

V is TRBV9 and J is TRBJ1-2; D ambiguous. This CDR3 is built from 15 residues. Germline-derived CDR1 and CDR2 are SGDLS and YYNGEE. V lost 2 bases, J lost 0 bases, and 11 bases lay in between. The CDR3 DNA reads TGTGCCAGCAGCGTGCCCCTCGGAGCTAACTATGGCTACACCTTC. Protein sequence: CASSVPLGANYGYTF.